This T cell receptor (beta chain) is drawn from a study of neoadjuvant anti-PD-1 for oral cavity cancer. The assay was immunoSEQ multiplex PCR, and TCRdb's table has in-frame clones only and misses some. The sample lists around 60,000 clones; around 85% were seen once. There are 13 residues in the CDR3. Trimming took off 3 bases at V and 12 bases at J, with 18 bases between the two ends. Looked up from germline, CDR1 is SGHNT and CDR2 is YENEEA. The sequences come from PBMCs, collected before nivolumab (anti-PD-1) treatment. The TCR comes from a person aged 40 to 85 with oral cavity squamous cell carcinoma. The chain uses TRBV11-3 and TRBJ2-7; tentatively, D is TRBD1 or TRBD2 (5 bases each). The CDR3 nucleotides are TGTGCCAGCAGCTTCCGCCGGGACGCGAGCTTGTACTTC. The encoded protein is CASSFRRDASLYF. Full variable domain (outside the CDR3, taken from reference TRBV11-3 and TRBJ2-7): EAGVVQSPRYKIIEKKQPVAFWCNPISGHNTLYWYLQNLGQGPELLIRYENEEAVDDSQLPKDRFSAERLKGVDSTLKIQPAELGDSAVYLCASSFRRDASLYFGPGTRLTVT.